What follows describes a single T cell receptor (beta chain). Authors' processing steps: It was from reference gene primer amplification that nucleated cell counts were estimated. Produced via immunoSEQ multiplex PCR; TCRdb's table is partial and in-frame only. V and J calls and clone size follow that table, whereas D and trimming were derived from the DNA. The table has approximately 48,000 clones, more than 70% seen once. Looked up from germline, CDR1 is SNHLY and CDR2 is FYNNEI. The ends were cut back, 6 bases at V and 0 bases at J, with 12 bases in the middle. There are 15 residues in the CDR3. The data were obtained in a study of blood T cell repertoires in COVID-19. About the study: Collection of acute and convalescent COVID-19 samples took place in the United States, Italy and Spain.

The V call is TRBV2, the J call TRBJ1-5; possibly TRBD1 for D (6 bases). The receptor was derived from a man aged 55 to 70 with acute or convalescent COVID-19. Sequences were obtained from peripheral blood. This CDR3 is CASRYSTGSNQPQHF. CDR3 nucleotide sequence: TGTGCCAGCAGGTATTCGACAGGTAGCAATCAGCCCCAGCATTTT.